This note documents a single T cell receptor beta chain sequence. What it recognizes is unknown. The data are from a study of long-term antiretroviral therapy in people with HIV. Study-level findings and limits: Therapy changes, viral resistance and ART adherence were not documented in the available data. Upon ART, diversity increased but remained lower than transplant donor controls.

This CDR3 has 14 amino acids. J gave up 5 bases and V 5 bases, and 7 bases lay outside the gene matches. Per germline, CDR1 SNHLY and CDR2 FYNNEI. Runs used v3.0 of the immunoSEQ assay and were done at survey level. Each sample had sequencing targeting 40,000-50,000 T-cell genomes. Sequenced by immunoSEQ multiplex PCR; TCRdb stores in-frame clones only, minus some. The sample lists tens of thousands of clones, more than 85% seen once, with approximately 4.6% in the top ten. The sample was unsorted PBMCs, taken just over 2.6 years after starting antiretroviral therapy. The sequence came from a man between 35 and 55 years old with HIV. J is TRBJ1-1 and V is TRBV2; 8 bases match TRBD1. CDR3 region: CASSYRQGMTEAFF. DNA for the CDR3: TGTGCCAGCAGTTACCGACAGGGGATGACTGAAGCTTTCTTT.